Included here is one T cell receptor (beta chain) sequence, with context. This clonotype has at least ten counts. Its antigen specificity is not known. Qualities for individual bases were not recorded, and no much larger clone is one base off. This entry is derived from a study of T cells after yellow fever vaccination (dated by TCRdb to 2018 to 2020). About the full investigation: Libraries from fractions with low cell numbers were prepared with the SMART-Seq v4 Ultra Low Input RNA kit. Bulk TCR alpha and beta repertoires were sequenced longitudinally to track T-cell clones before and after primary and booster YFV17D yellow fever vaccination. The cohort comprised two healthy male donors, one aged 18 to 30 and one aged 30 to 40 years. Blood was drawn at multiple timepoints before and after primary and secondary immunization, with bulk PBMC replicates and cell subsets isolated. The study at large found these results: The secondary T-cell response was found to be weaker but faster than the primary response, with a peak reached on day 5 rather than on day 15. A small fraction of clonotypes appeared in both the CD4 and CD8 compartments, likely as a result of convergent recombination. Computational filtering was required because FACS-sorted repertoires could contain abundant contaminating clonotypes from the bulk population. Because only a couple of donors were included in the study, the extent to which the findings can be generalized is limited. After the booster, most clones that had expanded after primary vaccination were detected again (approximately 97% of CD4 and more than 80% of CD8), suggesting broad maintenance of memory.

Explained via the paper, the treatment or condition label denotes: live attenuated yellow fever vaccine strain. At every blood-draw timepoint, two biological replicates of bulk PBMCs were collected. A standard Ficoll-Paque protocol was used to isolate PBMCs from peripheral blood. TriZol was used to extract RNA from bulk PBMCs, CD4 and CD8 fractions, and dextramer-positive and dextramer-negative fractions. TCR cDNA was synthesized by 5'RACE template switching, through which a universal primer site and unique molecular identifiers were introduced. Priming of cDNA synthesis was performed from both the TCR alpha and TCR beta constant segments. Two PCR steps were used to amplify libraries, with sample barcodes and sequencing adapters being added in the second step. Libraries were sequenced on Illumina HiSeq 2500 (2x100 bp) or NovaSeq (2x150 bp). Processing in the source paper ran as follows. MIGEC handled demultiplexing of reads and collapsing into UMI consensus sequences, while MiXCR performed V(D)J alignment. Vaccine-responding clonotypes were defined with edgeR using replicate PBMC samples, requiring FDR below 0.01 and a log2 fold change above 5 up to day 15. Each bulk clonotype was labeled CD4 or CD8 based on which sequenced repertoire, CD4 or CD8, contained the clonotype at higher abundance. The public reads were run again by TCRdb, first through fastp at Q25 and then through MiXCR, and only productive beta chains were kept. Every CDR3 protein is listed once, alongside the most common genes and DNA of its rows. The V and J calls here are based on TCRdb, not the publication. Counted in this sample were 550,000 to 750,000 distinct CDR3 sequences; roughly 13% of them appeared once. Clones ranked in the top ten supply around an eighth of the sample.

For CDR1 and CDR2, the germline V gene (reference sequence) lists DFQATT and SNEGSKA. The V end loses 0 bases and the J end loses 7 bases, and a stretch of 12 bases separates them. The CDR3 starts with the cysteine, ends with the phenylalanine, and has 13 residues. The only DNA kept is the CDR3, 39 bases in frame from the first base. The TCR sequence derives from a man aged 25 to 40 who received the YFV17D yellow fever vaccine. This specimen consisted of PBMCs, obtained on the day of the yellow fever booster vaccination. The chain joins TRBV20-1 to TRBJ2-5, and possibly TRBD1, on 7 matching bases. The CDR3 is CSARDPQGGTQYF. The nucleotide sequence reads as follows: TGCAGTGCTAGAGATCCGCAGGGGGGGACCCAGTACTTC.